This T cell receptor beta chain was identified in a study of identical twins. Unique molecular identifiers were present on the cDNA, and a universal primer site came from template switching. From the 5' RACE reads, TCRdb called clonotypes with MiXCR, one entry per CDR3 protein. The sample holds about 520,000 distinct CDR3 sequences, roughly 21% seen once. With respect to this clonotype: What it recognizes is unknown.

Regarding the study as a whole: Twin sharing of out-of-frame TCR alpha was underestimated by models in monozygotic pairs.

The data also belong to a second study, concerning T cells expressing NK-cell markers.

Sequencing was carried out using CD4+ T cells sorted from blood. This clonotype originated in a woman under 30 in good health.

The CDR3 protein is CSVEGHRGGGELFF. The CDR3 DNA reads TGCAGCGTTGAAGGACACCGCGGGGGCGGGGAGCTGTTTTTT. This chain uses TRBV29-1 with TRBJ2-2, with 7 bases that match TRBD2. J was trimmed by 7 bases and V by 1 base; bases with no gene match: 6. Looked up from germline, CDR1 is SQVTM and CDR2 is ANQGSEA. The CDR3 runs 14 residues.